Below are 6 T cell receptor beta chains sequenced from a single sample in a study of a mutant IDH1 vaccine in newly diagnosed glioma. The repertoire was sequenced with immunoSEQ multiplex PCR; TCRdb's copy has only in-frame clones and lacks some. The sample lists 110,000 or so clones; 85% to 90% were seen once. The time point: week 11, during vaccination. Vaccine doses each comprised 300 ug of mutant IDH1 20-mer peptide, with topical imiquimod. Their antigens are not known. The sequencing used PBMCs, collected from a glioma patient whose treatment included an IDH1 peptide vaccine. The source of these receptors is a woman in her 50s with glioma.

V and J are TRBV28 and TRBJ1-2; 7 bases fit TRBD1. Germline CDR1 reads MDHEN; CDR2 reads SYDVKM. The CDR3 covers 15 residues. The ends lost 6 bases at V and 3 bases at J; junction bases unmatched: 10. The CDR3 DNA reads as TGTGCCAGCAGCGATGGACAGGTTGCGTACTATGGCTACACCTTC. Its protein product is CASSDGQVAYYGYTF.

The chain combines TRBV18 with TRBJ2-2, with a tentative D call TRBD1 (6 bases). V lost 3 bases and J lost 3, with 14 bases in between. The germline V gene has CDR1 KGHSH and CDR2 LQKENI. This CDR3 has 16 residues. CDR3 region: CASSPSLTGYTGELFF. The CDR3 coding sequence is TGTGCCAGCTCACCTAGCCTGACAGGCTACACCGGGGAGCTGTTTTTT.

The chain carries TRBV27 and TRBJ2-1; D is uncertain. The germline V and J ends were trimmed by 3 bases and 0 bases, with 12 bases remaining between them. The CDR3 has 16 residues. Germline V gene lookup returns CDR1 MNHEY and CDR2 SMNVEV (reference sequence). The CDR3 region has the DNA TGTGCCAGCAGTTTTTTGGGTAAGGGCTCCTACAATGAGCAGTTCTTC. It is translated as CASSFLGKGSYNEQFF.

The chain employs TRBV6-1 and TRBJ1-4, with D possibly matching TRBD1 (5 bases). The CDR3 has 14 residues. CDR1 and CDR2 (germline): MNHNS, SASEGT. Trimming pared 6 bases from V and 8 bases from J, leaving 16 bases between. For the CDR3, the DNA is TGTGCCAGCAGCGTCATCGGGGCGGGCGAAAAACTGTTTTTT. Amino acids: CASSVIGAGEKLFF.

The chain links TRBV6-5 to TRBJ2-1, with TRBD2 matching 9 bases. Trimming at V came to 0 bases and at J to 12 bases, leaving 9 bases not matched to a gene. This CDR3 has 15 residues. The germline CDR1 and CDR2 sequences are MNHEY and SVGAGI. CDR3 nucleotide sequence: TGTGCCAGCAGTTACTCGCTTAGCGGGGGTTCGGGGCAGTTCTTC. This sequence encodes CASSYSLSGGSGQFF.

The DNA of the CDR3 is TGTGCCAGCAGCTTGGCGGAACAGAGACAAGAGACCCAGTACTTC. Protein product: CASSLAEQRQETQYF. The chain has TRBV5-6 and TRBJ2-5; D not certain. There are 15 residues in the CDR3. The V and J ends lost 0 bases and 2 bases respectively, with 11 bases between them. The germline gives CDR1 SGHDT, CDR2 YYEEEE.